This T cell receptor (beta chain) came from a study of blood T cell repertoires in COVID-19 (dated by TCRdb to about 2020). For the wider study: Samples from collaborators originated in the United States, Italy and Spain and spanned both the acute and convalescent phases of COVID-19. The sample metadata nearly always contained a de-identified subject ID, COVID-19 status, age in years and sex. Deeply sampled blood TCRbeta repertoires from subjects exposed to, actively infected with, or recovered from COVID-19 were included in the dataset. Where available, HLA class I and class II types were obtained from metadata supplied by the sample provider rather than from assay-based typing. The material from the prospective study consisted of cDNA or gDNA derived from T cells, B-cell-depleted T cells, or PBMCs. The repertoires were released in a freely available public database intended as a resource for research on the immune response to SARS-CoV-2. Samples came from the ongoing ImmuneRACE study (first 160 participants) plus 1,254 subjects from 6 global collaborators.

From the germline V gene (reference sequence), CDR1 is GTSNPN and CDR2 is SVGIG. From the cysteine up to the phenylalanine, the CDR3 has a length of 16 residues. Left in the record is the CDR3 DNA by itself, 48 bases read in frame from the first base. Trimmed from V: 0 bases; trimmed from J: 2 bases; junction bases lacking a gene match: 5. One collaborating source in Seattle enrolled patients during active infection and followed them longitudinally through the course of disease. The collaborating institutions used their own protocols to collect whole blood in K2EDTA tubes. For TCRbeta analysis, collaborators shipped samples in one of three forms: frozen whole blood, isolated PBMCs, or DNA extracted from either of those sample types. The immunoSEQ Assay, a bias-controlled multiplex PCR, was used to amplify TCRbeta CDR3 regions from genomic DNA. Processing in the source paper ran as follows. The number of nucleated cells in each sample was estimated from the amplification of reference gene primers within the assay. Sequence reads were collapsed and filtered to measure the absolute abundance of every unique TCRbeta CDR3 rearrangement. For each sample, productive Simpson clonality was calculated as the square root of Simpson's diversity index over productive rearrangements. Held by TCRdb, this immuneACCESS table contains in-frame sequences only and omits some clones. Under half of the omission traces to an unresolved V gene where checked; the cause of the rest is unknown. Clonal size and the V and J genes are those of that table, whereas D and trimming came from the DNA. Present in this sample are 310,000 or so clones, more than 85% of which were seen just once. Clones ranked in the top ten supply 2% to 2.5% of the sample.

On this clone itself: The antigen it recognizes is unknown. Base quality data are lacking; no much larger clone is found one base away.

General conclusions and limits of the study: The quantity of clinical and demographic metadata differed by source and by participant and was supplied without curation.

The chain links TRBV30 with TRBJ2-1; 9 middle bases align to TRBD2. The sample was peripheral blood. This receptor was identified in a woman aged 30 to 39 with COVID-19, enrolled during active disease. The CDR3 region: CAWSVGLAGTYNEQFF. Read as DNA, the sequence is TGTGCCTGGAGTGTAGGTCTAGCGGGGACCTACAATGAGCAGTTCTTC.